This T cell receptor beta chain was found in a study of molecular identifiers for immune sequencing clone quantification (dated by TCRdb to the late 2010s). Looking at the study overall: For a replicate experiment, RNA from roughly 20,000 or 100,000 naive CD8 T cells was divided into five aliquots, and four of the five aliquots were sequenced. This methods study used CD8 T cells to benchmark TCR RNA copy counting and molecular-identifier clustering-based TCR repertoire sequencing (MIDCIRS). What the study reported, not specific to this receptor: When barcode sub-clustering was not used, chimeric consensus sequences inflated TCR diversity, with chimeras reaching as high as 47%. Naive libraries contained spiked-in Jurkat TCR RNA (approximately ten copies' worth), which is not part of the donor repertoire. Highly expanded clone sizes could be underestimated because identical TCR molecules may share a barcode. Modeling gave about three recovered TCR RNA copies per cell versus roughly 10 by digital PCR, implying around 33% capture efficiency. In CMV-specific effector cells, clones with more than 20 RNA copies contained over 99% of molecules, whereas in naive cells such clones contained under 1% of molecules. Even against a background of 750,000 to 1,000,000 naive CD8 T cells, spiked-in Jurkat TCR RNA amounting to a single cell's worth was reported to be detectable.

Libraries of naive CD8 T cells were built from anywhere between roughly 18,000 and 1,000,000 sorted cells, with 10%, 30% or 50% of the purified RNA used. On a BD FACSAria II, naive CD8 T cells were FACS-sorted as CD8+CD4-CCR7+CD45RA+ and collected into RLT Plus buffer. Nine to eleven TCR copies' worth of Jurkat RNA were spiked into about 19,000-1,100,000 naive CD8 T cell samples to test detection sensitivity. Enrichment of CD8 T cells was done with RosetteSep CD8+ T Cell Enrichment Cocktail plus Ficoll-Paque, and ACK red cell lysis came afterward. Receptor amplification or capture employed PCR. The sequencer was a NextSeq 500. Bulk TCR libraries were made following a previously described method, with the TCR primers given in Table S5. Total RNA was purified with the Qiagen AllPrep DNA/RNA kit. Before analysis, reads from multiple sequencing runs of the same library were pooled. Processing in the source paper ran as follows. Reads were retained only if the reads had an exact TCR constant sequence, and the retained reads were trimmed to 150 nt and grouped according to their 12-nt molecular barcodes. Reads inside each barcode group were sub-clustered using a 15% Levenshtein threshold, and a quality-weighted consensus sequence was constructed for each RNA molecule. Non-functional sequences were discarded, and so were lower-count sequences lying one edit away from another sequence. Based on fitting two negative binomial distributions, any barcode sub-cluster with under 20% of the maximum read count was discarded. The raw public data were reprocessed by TCRdb itself: fastp quality trimming at Q25, MiXCR clonotype calling, in-frame beta chains only. A single entry per CDR3 protein holds the most common genes and DNA from its merged rows. TCRdb's processing, not the study's, gives the V and J calls here. The sample table records over 90,000 distinct CDR3 sequences; under 40% of these occur just once. In total, the top ten clones hold about 9.1% of the sample.

This clonotype was observed once. What this receptor recognizes is not known. Base qualities are not recorded, but no much larger clone differs from it by a single base. Single-read evidence is weak. The source is a human donor in good health. Some libraries in this study had Jurkat cell RNA spiked in. The sequenced material came from naive CD8+ T cells from blood, with Jurkat cell RNA spiked in. Per the publication, the cell subset or site label means: FACS-sorted CD8+CD4-CCR7+CD45RA+ naive T cells.

The DNA is TGCGCCAGCAGCTTGGTGGCTATAAGTTCGAGTTACGAGCAGTACTTC. The encoded protein is CASSLVAISSSYEQYF. The chain couples TRBV5-1 to TRBJ2-7, with the D segment identity uncertain. CDR1 and CDR2, looked up from the germline V gene, are SGHRS and YFSETQ. Including cysteine and phenylalanine, the CDR3 has 16 amino acids. The DNA shown is the 48-base CDR3, in frame from base 1. At the junction V is shortened by 0 bases and J by 4 bases, with 17 bases in between.